Presented here are 29 T cell receptor beta chains from one specimen sequenced in a study of regulatory and conventional T cells in RAG deficiency. Some clones are missing from TCRdb's copy, which holds only in-frame ones; the method was immunoSEQ multiplex PCR. In the table there are fewer than 35,000 clones, approximately 89% of which are singletons. These data also formed part of another study, on regulatory T cells. That source notes: The primer mix had 52 TRBV and 13 TRBJ primers.

The sequenced material came from CD8+ T cells sorted from blood. The receptors were sampled from a human donor in good health.

The gene calls are TRBV25-1 and TRBJ2-3, with 7 bases identical to TRBD2. The CDR3 runs 16 residues. Germline V lookup: CDR1 MGHDK, CDR2 SYGVNS. V lost 4 bases and J lost 1; bases outside the gene matches: 8. DNA for the CDR3: TGTGCCAGCAGTGCCCCCTCAGGGAGGGGCACAGATACGCAGTATTTT. Its protein is CASSAPSGRGTDTQYF.

The V and J genes are TRBV9 and TRBJ2-3; 7 bases agree with TRBD2. V was clipped by 4 bases and J by 6 bases; unmatched bases: 8. The germline V gene encodes CDR1 SGDLS and CDR2 YYNGEE. The CDR3 covers 14 residues. This CDR3 is CASSYGGRGDTQYF. In nucleotides, the CDR3 is TGTGCCAGCAGCTACGGGGGGAGAGGGGATACGCAGTATTTT.

The rearrangement links TRBV7-6 to TRBJ2-1; D is uncertain. The V gene lost 4 bases and the J gene lost 5 bases, with 18 bases spanning the gap. The CDR3 loop spans 16 amino acids. Germline V gene data show CDR1 as SGHVS and CDR2 as FNYEAQ. The CDR3 region is CASSSPNGISNNEQFF. CDR3 sequence (DNA): TGTGCCAGCAGCTCCCCAAATGGGATCTCGAACAATGAGCAGTTCTTC. Variable domain in full (rest from reference TRBV7-6 and TRBJ2-1): GAGVSQSPRYKVTKRGQDVALRCDPISGHVSLYWYRQALGQGPEFLTYFNYEAQQDKSGLPNDRFSAERPEGSISTLTIQRTEQRDSAMYRCASSSPNGISNNEQFFGPGTRLTVL.

The chain joins TRBV5-4 to TRBJ2-7, with D perhaps matching TRBD1 (6 bases). The CDR3 is 15 amino acids. V was cut by 4 bases and J by 0 bases, with 14 bases left in between. Germline values: CDR1 SGHNT, CDR2 YYREEE (reference sequence). DNA of the CDR3: TGTGCCAGCAGCAATGGACAGTCCGACTCCTACGAGCAGTACTTC. It yields the protein CASSNGQSDSYEQYF. The full variable domain, rest sourced from reference TRBV5-4 and TRBJ2-7, is ETGVTQSPTHLIKTRGQQVTLRCSSQSGHNTVSWYQQALGQGPQFIFQYYREEENGRGNFPPRFSGLQFPNYSSELNVNALELDDSALYLCASSNGQSDSYEQYFGPGTRLTVT.

The chain uses TRBV6-4 and TRBJ2-1, with D possibly being TRBD2 (7 bases). The CDR3 extends over 14 amino acids. The V gene's germline CDR1 is MRHNA and CDR2 SNTAGT. With 9 bases removed from V and 5 bases from J, the gap between germline ends came to 17 bases. CDR3 sequence (DNA): TGTGCCAGTCGTGGGGAGGGGGTACACAATGAGCAGTTCTTC. As protein: CASRGEGVHNEQFF.

V and J are TRBV21-1 and TRBJ2-3; no DNA check was done on the table's D call, TRBD2. TRBV21-1 is given as a pseudogene. The CDR3 spans 15 residues. The CDR3 DNA reads as TGTGCCAGGGGGACTAGCGGGATTAACACAGATACGCAGTATTTT. The encoded protein is CARGTSGINTDTQYF.

By share of the sample, this clone is medium-sized (0.01 to 0.1%). V usage is TRBV19 and J usage is TRBJ1-2, with 7 bases lining up with TRBD1. CDR3 length equals 15 residues. Germline values: CDR1 LNHDA, CDR2 SQIVND (reference sequence). V trimming: 7 bases; J trimming: 4 bases; junction bases outside the gene matches: 12. The CDR3 DNA reads as TGTGCCAGTAACACAAGGGGGACAGACATCTATGGCTACACCTTC. Amino acid sequence: CASNTRGTDIYGYTF.

The chain joins TRBV7-8 to TRBJ2-7; 12 bases map to TRBD2. The V gene's germline CDR1 is SGHVS and CDR2 FQNEAQ. After removal of 5 bases from V and 0 bases from J, the junction contained 8 bases not matched to a gene. The CDR3 loop spans 17 amino acids. In DNA form, the CDR3 reads TGTGCCAGCAGCCGGACTAGCGGGGCCCAGATCTCCTACGAGCAGTACTTC. This codes for CASSRTSGAQISYEQYF.

The chain is built from TRBV9 and TRBJ2-1; 11 bases fit TRBD2. The length of the CDR3 is 16 residues. The germline gives CDR1 SGDLS, CDR2 YYNGEE. V lost 5 bases, J lost 7 bases, and 11 bases stayed unmatched. This CDR3 is CASSGFSGGALNEQFF. Written as DNA, the CDR3 is TGTGCCAGCAGTGGATTTAGCGGGGGGGCTTTAAATGAGCAGTTCTTC.

The rearrangement uses TRBV15 and TRBJ2-7; 7 nucleotides agree with TRBD1. J gave up 1 base and V 5 bases, and 5 bases lay outside the gene matches. The CDR3 spans 14 residues. CDR1 and CDR2 (germline): LNHNV, YYDKDF (reference sequence). CDR3 DNA sequence: TGTGCCACCAGCGAACCGGGACAGTCCTACGAGCAGTACTTC. It specifies CATSEPGQSYEQYF. The whole variable domain, remainder taken from reference TRBV15 and TRBJ2-7, is DAMVIQNPRYQVTQFGKPVTLSCSQTLNHNVMYWYQQKSSQAPKLLFHYYDKDFNNEADTPDNFQSRRPNTSFCFLDIRSPGLGDTAMYLCATSEPGQSYEQYFGPGTRLTVT.

The chain is built from TRBV10-3 and TRBJ2-5, with 7 bases identical to TRBD1. The J segment lost 2 bases and the V segment lost 6 bases, leaving 6 bases of the junction unmatched. The CDR3 extends over 14 amino acids. Germline V gene data show CDR1 as ENHRY and CDR2 as SYGVKD. CDR3 protein: CAISRQGPQETQYF. The CDR3 DNA reads as TGTGCCATCAGCCGACAGGGTCCGCAAGAGACCCAGTACTTC.

The V and J genes are TRBV7-9 and TRBJ2-5; 8 bases are shared with TRBD2. This CDR3 has 14 amino acids. CDR1 is SEHNR, CDR2 FQNEAQ, per germline (reference sequence). V shed 5 bases, J shed 4 bases, and the junction held 6 bases outside the gene matches. The CDR3 DNA follows: TGTGCCAGCAGCCCCAACCTAGCGGGAGAGACCCAGTACTTC. Amino acids: CASSPNLAGETQYF. Looking up the rest from reference TRBV7-9 and TRBJ2-5 gives the full variable domain: DTGVSQNPRHKITKRGQNVTFRCDPISEHNRLYWYRQTLGQGPEFLTYFQNEAQLEKSRLLSDRFSAERPKGSFSTLEIQRTEQGDSAMYLCASSPNLAGETQYFGPGTRLLVL.

This clone was seen more than once but under ten times. The chain is built from TRBV19 and TRBJ1-4; TRBD1 matches at 7 bases. V trimming: 1 base; J trimming: 3 bases; junction bases outside the gene matches: 2. The CDR3 is 15 amino acids. Germline assignment: CDR1 LNHDA and CDR2 SQIVND (reference sequence). CDR3 DNA sequence: TGTGCCAGTAGTATAGTACAGGGGTCTAATGAAAAACTGTTTTTT. This encodes CASSIVQGSNEKLFF.

This clone was detected only a few times. The chain couples TRBV19 to TRBJ2-7; D not resolved. Trimming removed 5 bases from V and 5 bases from J, with 10 bases in between. This CDR3 has 12 amino acids. CDR1 and CDR2 (germline): LNHDA, SQIVND (reference sequence). CDR3 bases: TGTGCCAGTAGTCAAGGGCTCGACGAGCAGTACTTC. This sequence encodes CASSQGLDEQYF.

V usage is TRBV5-1 and J usage is TRBJ2-5; D might be TRBD1 (5 bases). The CDR3 is 14 residues long. Germline V CDR1 and CDR2: SGHRS, YFSETQ. Trimming left V 0 bases short and J 2 bases short, with 8 bases between. This chain's CDR3 is CASSLGTKQETQYF. The CDR3 DNA is TGCGCCAGCAGCTTGGGGACAAAACAAGAGACCCAGTACTTC.

The rearrangement uses TRBV6-4 and TRBJ1-6; possibly TRBD1 for D (6 bases). The ends were cut back, 6 bases at V and 9 bases at J, with 15 bases in the middle. From germline, CDR1 is MRHNA and CDR2 SNTAGT. This CDR3 has 14 amino acids. The CDR3 sequence: CASSEGGQSSPLHF. The CDR3 nucleotides read TGTGCCAGCAGCGAAGGGGGACAAAGTTCACCCCTCCACTTT.

The chain joins TRBV2 to TRBJ2-7; 11 bases line up with TRBD1. This CDR3 contains 15 residues. The germline gives CDR1 SNHLY, CDR2 FYNNEI. V lost 8 bases to trimming and J lost 5 bases; unmatched junction nucleotides: 11. CDR3 loop: CASGSSGTGGNEQYF. The CDR3 DNA sequence: TGTGCCAGCGGCTCCTCCGGGACAGGGGGGAACGAGCAGTACTTC. Combining the CDR3 with reference TRBV2 and TRBJ2-7 gives the whole variable domain EPEVTQTPSHQVTQMGQEVILRCVPISNHLYFYWYRQILGQKVEFLVSFYNNEISEKSEIFDDQFSVERPDGSNFTLKIRSTKLEDSAMYFCASGSSGTGGNEQYFGPGTRLTVT.

V and J are TRBV5-1 and TRBJ2-1, with a possible D match to TRBD1 (6 bases). V shed 5 bases and J shed 12 bases, with 21 bases lying between them. Germline V gene lookup returns CDR1 SGHRS and CDR2 YFSETQ. The CDR3 contains 14 residues. The CDR3 reads CASSYTHPLQGQFF. DNA for the CDR3: TGCGCCAGCAGTTACACCCATCCCCTACAGGGGCAGTTCTTC.

The V gene is TRBV19, the J gene TRBJ1-5, with D possibly being TRBD1 (6 bases). V was shortened by 8 bases and J by 11 bases, with 25 bases between the two germline ends. This CDR3 is 15 amino acids long. Germline V gene lookup returns CDR1 LNHDA and CDR2 SQIVND (reference sequence). The DNA for the CDR3 is TGTGCCAGTTGTGCCTCAGGGGCCCGCTTTGAGGCCCAGCATTTT. Amino acids: CASCASGARFEAQHF.

The table lists this clone with a count of one. The chain is built from TRBV29-1 and TRBJ1-1; perhaps TRBD1 as D (5 bases). CDR1 SQVTM and CDR2 ANQGSEA come from the germline V gene. The CDR3 has 13 amino acids. V gave up 2 bases and J gave up 5 bases, with 12 bases separating them. The chain's CDR3 is CSVESSGMTEAFF. The CDR3 coding sequence is TGCAGCGTTGAATCCTCAGGGATGACTGAAGCTTTCTTT.

V and J are TRBV18 and TRBJ2-7, with 9 bases lining up with TRBD1. The V gene end was trimmed by 2 bases and the J gene end by 3 bases; junction bases not matched to a gene: 2. This CDR3 spans 14 amino acids. Germline loops: CDR1 KGHSH, CDR2 LQKENI. The CDR3 DNA follows: TGTGCCAGCTCACCAGCGGACAGGGGCTACGAGCAGTACTTC. Protein sequence: CASSPADRGYEQYF. The full variable domain, completed using reference TRBV18 and TRBJ2-7, is NAGVMQNPRHLVRRRGQEARLRCSPMKGHSHVYWYRQLPEEGLKFMVYLQKENIIDESGMPKERFSAEFPKEGPSILRIQQVVRGDSAAYFCASSPADRGYEQYFGPGTRLTVT.

The J gene is TRBJ1-5, the V gene TRBV6-1; TRBD1 aligns across 10 bases. V lost 6 bases and J lost 5; bases outside the gene matches: 7. Per germline, CDR1 MNHNS and CDR2 SASEGT. The CDR3 consists of 15 residues. CDR3 protein: CASSWTGGQDQPQHF. The CDR3 DNA reads TGTGCCAGCAGCTGGACAGGGGGACAGGATCAGCCCCAGCATTTT.

The chain combines TRBV27 with TRBJ2-3; either TRBD1 or TRBD2 may fit D (5 bases each). V was trimmed by 4 bases and J by 7 bases, leaving 15 bases between them. Germline V gene data show CDR1 as MNHEY and CDR2 as SMNVEV (reference sequence). The CDR3 is 14 residues long. The CDR3 region has the DNA TGTGCCAGCAGTTCGGCAGGGAGTAGGAATACGCAGTATTTT. It is translated as CASSSAGSRNTQYF.

The chain employs TRBV6-4 and TRBJ1-2, with D perhaps TRBD1 (5 bases). The CDR3 is 14 amino acids. Germline V gene lookup returns CDR1 MRHNA and CDR2 SNTAGT. The V and J ends lost 2 bases and 8 bases respectively, with 15 bases between them. CDR3 in amino acids: CASSDTAGAGGYTF. Written as DNA, the CDR3 is TGTGCCAGCAGTGACACCGCCGGGGCTGGAGGCTACACCTTC.

This clone was detected only once. The chain joins TRBV5-1 to TRBJ2-2; no definite D call. This CDR3 has 14 amino acids. V dropped 6 bases and J dropped 2 bases, with 11 bases sitting between them. Germline V gene data show CDR1 as SGHRS and CDR2 as YFSETQ. CDR3 bases: TGCGCCAGCACTAAGGCCGGAAACACCGGGGAGCTGTTTTTT. This sequence encodes CASTKAGNTGELFF. Full variable domain (rest looked up from reference TRBV5-1 and TRBJ2-2): KAGVTQTPRYLIKTRGQQVTLSCSPISGHRSVSWYQQTPGQGLQFLFEYFSETQRNKGNFPGRFSGRQFSNSRSEMNVSTLELGDSALYLCASTKAGNTGELFFGEGSRLTVL.

This sequence joins TRBV4-1 and TRBJ1-4; possibly TRBD1 for D (6 bases). Per germline, CDR1 MGHRA and CDR2 YSYEKL. V shed 0 bases and J shed 8 bases, with 22 bases lying between them. The CDR3 loop spans 18 amino acids. The CDR3 protein is CASSQDLNIRGQGEKLFF. The CDR3 DNA reads TGCGCCAGCAGCCAAGATCTCAATATCAGGGGCCAAGGGGAAAAACTGTTTTTT.

The CDR3 loop reads CASSPQGHEQFF. The CDR3 region has the DNA TGTGCCAGCAGTCCACAGGGCCATGAGCAGTTCTTC. This chain connects TRBV7-9 to TRBJ2-1; tentatively, D is TRBD1 (6 bases). Germline lookup yields CDR1 SEHNR and CDR2 FQNEAQ (reference sequence). Trimming took off 6 bases at V and 8 bases at J, with 11 bases between the two ends. The CDR3 has 12 amino acids.

The chain has TRBV27 and TRBJ1-2, with D tentatively TRBD1 (5 bases). Germline assignment: CDR1 MNHEY and CDR2 SMNVEV (reference sequence). Trimming cost V 8 bases and J 6 bases, with 16 bases left between them. This CDR3 is 13 amino acids long. The CDR3 sequence: CASGGSLIDGYTF. As DNA, the CDR3 is TGTGCCAGCGGGGGATCTCTGATCGATGGCTACACCTTC.

The rearrangement links TRBV30 to TRBJ2-7, with 7 bases identical to TRBD2. There are 15 residues in the CDR3. Germline CDR1 is GTSNPN and CDR2 is SVGIG (reference sequence). The J segment lost 2 bases and the V segment lost 2 bases, leaving 9 bases of the junction unmatched. The CDR3 DNA is TGTGCCTGGAGTTGGGCCCTAGCGGACCCCTACGAGCAGTACTTC. Amino acids: CAWSWALADPYEQYF. Full variable domain (rest looked up from reference TRBV30 and TRBJ2-7): SQTIHQWPATLVQPVGSPLSLECTVEGTSNPNLYWYRQAAGRGLQLLFYSVGIGQISSEVPQNLSASRPQDRQFILSSKKLLLSDSGFYLCAWSWALADPYEQYFGPGTRLTVT.